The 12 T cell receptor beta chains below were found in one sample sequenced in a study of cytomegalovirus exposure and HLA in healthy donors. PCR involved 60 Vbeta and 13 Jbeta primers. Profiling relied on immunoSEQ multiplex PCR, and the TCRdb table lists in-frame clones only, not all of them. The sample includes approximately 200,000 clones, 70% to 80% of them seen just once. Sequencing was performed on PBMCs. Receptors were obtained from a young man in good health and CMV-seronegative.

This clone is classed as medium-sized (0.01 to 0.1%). CDR3 residues: CASSEKIAGDEDEQFF. Written as DNA, the CDR3 is TGTGCCAGCAGTGAGAAAATAGCGGGAGATGAGGATGAGCAGTTCTTC. The V and J genes are TRBV25-1 and TRBJ2-1, with 9 nucleotides matching TRBD2. This CDR3 is built from 16 residues. Looked up from germline, CDR1 is MGHDK and CDR2 is SYGVNS. The V gene end was trimmed by 3 bases and the J gene end by 8 bases; junction bases not matched to a gene: 11. Filled out from reference TRBV25-1 and TRBJ2-1, the complete variable domain reads EADIYQTPRYLVIGTGKKITLECSQTMGHDKMYWYQQDPGMELHLIHYSYGVNSTEKGDLSSESTVSRIRTEHFPLTLESARPSHTSQYLCASSEKIAGDEDEQFFGPGTRLTVL.

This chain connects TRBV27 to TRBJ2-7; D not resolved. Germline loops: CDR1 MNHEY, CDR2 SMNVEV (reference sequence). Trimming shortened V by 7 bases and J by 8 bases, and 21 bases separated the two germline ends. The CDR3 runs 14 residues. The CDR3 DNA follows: TGTGCCAGCACCTCAACAGCTGGGTTAGAAAAGCAGTACTTC. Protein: CASTSTAGLEKQYF.

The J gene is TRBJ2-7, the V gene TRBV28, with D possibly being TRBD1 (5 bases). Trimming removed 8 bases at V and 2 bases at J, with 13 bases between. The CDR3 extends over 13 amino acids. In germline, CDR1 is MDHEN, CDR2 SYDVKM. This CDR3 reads CASLGPGTYEQYF. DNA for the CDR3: TGTGCCAGCCTTGGTCCAGGGACCTACGAGCAGTACTTC.

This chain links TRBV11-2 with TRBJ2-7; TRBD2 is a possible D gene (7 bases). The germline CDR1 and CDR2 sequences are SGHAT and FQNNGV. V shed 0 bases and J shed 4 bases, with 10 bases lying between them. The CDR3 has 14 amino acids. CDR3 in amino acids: CASSLEGGAYEQYF. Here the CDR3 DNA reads TGTGCCAGCAGCTTAGAGGGGGGGGCTTACGAGCAGTACTTC.

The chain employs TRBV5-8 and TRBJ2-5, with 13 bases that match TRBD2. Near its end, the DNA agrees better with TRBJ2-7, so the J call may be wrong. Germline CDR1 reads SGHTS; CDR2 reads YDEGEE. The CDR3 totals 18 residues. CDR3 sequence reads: CASSLSFDGTSGMYEQYF. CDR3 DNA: TGTGCCAGCAGCTTATCTTTCGATGGGACTAGCGGGATGTACGAGCAGTACTTC.

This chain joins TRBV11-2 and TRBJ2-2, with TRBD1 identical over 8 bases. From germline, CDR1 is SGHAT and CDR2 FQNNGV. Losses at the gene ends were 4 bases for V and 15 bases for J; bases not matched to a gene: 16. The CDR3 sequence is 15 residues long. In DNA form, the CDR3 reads TGTGCCAGCAGCTCAGACGTGGACAGGGCGATGGGATTGTTTTTT. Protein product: CASSSDVDRAMGLFF.

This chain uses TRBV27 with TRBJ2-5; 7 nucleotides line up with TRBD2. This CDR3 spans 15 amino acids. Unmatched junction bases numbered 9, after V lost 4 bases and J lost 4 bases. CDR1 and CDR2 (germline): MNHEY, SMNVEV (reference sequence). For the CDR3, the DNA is TGTGCCAGCAGTTACGTTGCGGGGAGGGGAGAGACCCAGTACTTC. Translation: CASSYVAGRGETQYF.

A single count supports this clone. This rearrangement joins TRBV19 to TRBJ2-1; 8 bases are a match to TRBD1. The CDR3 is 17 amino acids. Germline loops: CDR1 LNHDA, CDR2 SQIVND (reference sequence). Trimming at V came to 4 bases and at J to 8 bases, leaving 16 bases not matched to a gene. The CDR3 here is CASSRNSRKGTGDEQFF. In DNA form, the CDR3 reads TGTGCCAGTAGTAGGAACTCGAGAAAAGGGACAGGCGATGAGCAGTTCTTC.

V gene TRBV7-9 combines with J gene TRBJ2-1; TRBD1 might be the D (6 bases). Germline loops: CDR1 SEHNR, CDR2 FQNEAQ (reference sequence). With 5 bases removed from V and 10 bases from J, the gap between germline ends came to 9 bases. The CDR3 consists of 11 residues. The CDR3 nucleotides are TGTGCCAGCAGCAAAACAGGGGAGCAGTTCTTC. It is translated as CASSKTGEQFF.

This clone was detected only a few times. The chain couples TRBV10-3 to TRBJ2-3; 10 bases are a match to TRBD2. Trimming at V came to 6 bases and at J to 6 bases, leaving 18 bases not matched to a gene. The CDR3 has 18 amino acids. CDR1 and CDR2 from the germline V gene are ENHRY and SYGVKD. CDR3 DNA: TGTGCCATCAGCCCCCGGCTAGCGGGAGAGCAAGTTTCTGATACGCAGTATTTT. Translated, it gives CAISPRLAGEQVSDTQYF.

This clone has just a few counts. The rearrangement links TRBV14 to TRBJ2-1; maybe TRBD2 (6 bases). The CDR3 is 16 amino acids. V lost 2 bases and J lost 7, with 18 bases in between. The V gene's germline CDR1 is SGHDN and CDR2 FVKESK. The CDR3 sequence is CASSQPTGSPRNEQFF. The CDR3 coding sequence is TGTGCCAGCAGCCAACCTACCGGGAGCCCGAGGAATGAGCAGTTCTTC.

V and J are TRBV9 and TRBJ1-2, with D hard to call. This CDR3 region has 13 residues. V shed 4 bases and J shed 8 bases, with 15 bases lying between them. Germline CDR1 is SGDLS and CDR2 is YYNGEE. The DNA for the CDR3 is TGTGCCAGCAGCCCATGGGAGGGTGGCGGCTACACCTTC. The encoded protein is CASSPWEGGGYTF.